These T cell receptor beta chains were read from a single sample in a study of memory CD4+ T cells and cytomegalovirus serostatus. Measured with immunoSEQ multiplex PCR; TCRdb has only the in-frame clones, and not every one. Altogether approximately 27,000 clones are present, about 80% being singletons, with the ten largest covering around 1%. What was sequenced was memory CD4+ T cells from blood. The source is an adult in good health and CMV-seronegative. Both conserved end residues are part of each CDR3.

CDR3aa | v_gene
CASSPGYGELFF | TRBV2
CASSFGLNQPQHF | TRBV6-5
CASSPPSLQGANYGYTF | TRBV18
CAISPGQGVEKLFF | TRBV10-3
CASSPGGYNEKLFF | TRBV9
CASGGATDTQYF | TRBV6-6
CASSKRRGFGETQYF | TRBV11-2
CAAWPGQGADEQYF | TRBV6-1
CASSRAGEGQPQHF | TRBV4-1
CAIRATTGNTIYF | TRBV10-3
CASSLETGELFF | TRBV11-2
CASSLAAGNYGYTF | TRBV5-7
CSGQRYDTEAFF | TRBV29-1
CASSPRVVENTEAFF | TRBV7-9
CASSVGQSRESEAFF | TRBV9
CASSLNRGYGNTIYF | TRBV11-3
CASSYSGSSQTQYF | TRBV6-5
CASSPSAGQRNSNQPQHF | TRBV18
CSVRQWETQYF | TRBV29-1
CASSLLSGRDYGYTF | TRBV11-2
CASSLFSPDTTNYGYTF | TRBV11-2
CASSPLRGLWSTDTQYF | TRBV27
CAIGQRGDEQFF | TRBV10-3
CASSNPGQGNYGYTF | TRBV10-2
CAISESGQGGANVLTF | TRBV10-3
CASSFQRAAGETDTQYF | TRBV28
CASTPVGQAVGNTIYF | TRBV7-2
CASSSLGLARSSYEQYF | TRBV7-2
CASSVGQAFGNTIYF | TRBV9
CASPLNRDSPTGELFF | TRBV18
CASSEGSGTTDTQYF | TRBV2
CTSSARDNSPLHF | TRBV25-1
CASSPGRRETQYF | TRBV18
CASSLRGQARPEAFF | TRBV7-2
CASSSSGGARYTF | TRBV6-5
CASSSGQRMNTEAFF | TRBV6-1
CASSDRNTEAFF | TRBV5-4
CASRQGQVYEQYF | TRBV28
CASSPIPDQETQYF | TRBV18
CASSWDRGNEKLFF | TRBV7-9
CASSQDWTAPNYGYTF | TRBV4-2
CAISDWSGRGSTDTQYF | TRBV10-3
CASSVRDSPYEQFF | TRBV5-4
CASSPFPPGEANYGYTF | TRBV18
CASGLLIGTGGSTEAFF | TRBV12-5
CASSLRLVPYNEQFF | TRBV4-2
CASSSPGQPYGYTF | TRBV5-1
CASSSRQLGNSPLHF | TRBV6-5
CASSLGLAGRETQYF | TRBV5-6
CAWSVGLTNEKLFF | TRBV30
CASSRDGGPNSGANVLTF | TRBV5-6
CSVESPKDRSSEQYF | TRBV29-1
CASSFRAGTDTQYF | TRBV28
CASSYAAVSSYEQCF | TRBV6-5
CASSPLDQPQHF | TRBV27
CASSLQGDRYNEQFF | TRBV4-2
CASSRGQGTYEQYF | TRBV6-5
CAWRTATNTEAFF | TRBV30
CAISEELLNTGELFF | TRBV10-3
CASREDISYEQYF | TRBV7-9